The present T cell receptor (beta chain) was sequenced within a study of T cells in Graves' hyperthyroidism and ophthalmopathy. Study results and limitations: Classification by a 13 V-J model distinguished ophthalmopathy from stable hyperthyroidism. Ophthalmopathy was identified by the model a median roughly six months ahead of onset.

This clonotype was recorded many times. Its target is not known. The source material, RNA transcripts, was used to amplify TCR beta CDR3 regions. The study used the HTBI primer set for a first-round RT-PCR of the TCR CDR3. One entry per CDR3 protein results from TCRdb running MiXCR on the multiplex PCR reads. The sample holds about 360,000 distinct CDR3 sequences, over 10% seen once. Patients aged 18 to 65 had newly diagnosed hyperthyroidism that had lasted under 2 months. Those patients with uncontrolled infection, other autoimmune disease, pregnancy or lactation were excluded. Per the germline V gene, CDR1 is SGDLS and CDR2 is YYNGEE. CDR3 length: 15 residues. V was pared by 0 bases and J by 1 base, with 1 base of the junction left unmatched.

This receptor was identified in a woman aged 18-35 years with Graves' hyperthyroidism. The rearrangement links TRBV9 to TRBJ1-2; TRBD1 matches at 9 bases. Sequenced: blood. CDR3 in amino acids: CASSVGQGGNYGYTF. DNA of the CDR3: TGTGCCAGCAGCGTAGGACAGGGGGGTAACTATGGCTACACCTTC.